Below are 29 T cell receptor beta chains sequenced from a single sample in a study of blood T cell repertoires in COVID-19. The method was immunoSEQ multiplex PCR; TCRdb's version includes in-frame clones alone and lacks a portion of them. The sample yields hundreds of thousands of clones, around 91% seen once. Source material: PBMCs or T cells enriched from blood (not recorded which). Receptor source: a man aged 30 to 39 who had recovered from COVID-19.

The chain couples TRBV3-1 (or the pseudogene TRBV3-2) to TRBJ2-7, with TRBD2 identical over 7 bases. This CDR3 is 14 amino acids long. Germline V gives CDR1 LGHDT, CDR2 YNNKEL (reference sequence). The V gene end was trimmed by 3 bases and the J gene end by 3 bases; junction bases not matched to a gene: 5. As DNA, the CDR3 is TGTGCCAGCAGCCAGAGGACTAGGGGCTACGAGCAGTACTTC. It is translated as CASSQRTRGYEQYF.

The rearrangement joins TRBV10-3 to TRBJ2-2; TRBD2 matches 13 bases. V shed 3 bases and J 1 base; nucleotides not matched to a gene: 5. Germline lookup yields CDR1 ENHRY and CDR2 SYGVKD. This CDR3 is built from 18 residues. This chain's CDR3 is CAISDAGLAGENTGELFF. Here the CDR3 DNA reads TGTGCCATCAGTGACGCTGGACTAGCGGGAGAGAACACCGGGGAGCTGTTTTTT.

The CDR3 region has the DNA TGTGCCAGTAGACCGGGACTAGCGGGAGTCGAGCAGTACTTC. This gives the protein CASRPGLAGVEQYF. The chain employs TRBV19 and TRBJ2-7; 14 bases fit TRBD2. CDR3 length: 14 residues. Germline V gene sequence: CDR1 LNHDA, CDR2 SQIVND (reference sequence). Losses at the gene ends were 6 bases for V and 6 bases for J; bases not matched to a gene: 4.

CDR3 in amino acids: CASNQGGGPYEQYF. DNA for the CDR3: TGTGCCTCCAATCAAGGGGGGGGCCCCTACGAGCAGTACTTC. This chain joins TRBV30 and TRBJ2-7; weak D call: TRBD2 (7 bases). V lost 7 bases, J lost 2 bases, and 18 bases lay in between. CDR3 length equals 14 residues. In germline, CDR1 is GTSNPN, CDR2 SVGIG (reference sequence). The full variable domain, in which reference TRBV30 and TRBJ2-7 provide the parts outside the CDR3, is SQTIHQWPATLVQPVGSPLSLECTVEGTSNPNLYWYRQAAGRGLQLLFYSVGIGQISSEVPQNLSASRPQDRQFILSSKKLLLSDSGFYLCASNQGGGPYEQYFGPGTRLTVT.

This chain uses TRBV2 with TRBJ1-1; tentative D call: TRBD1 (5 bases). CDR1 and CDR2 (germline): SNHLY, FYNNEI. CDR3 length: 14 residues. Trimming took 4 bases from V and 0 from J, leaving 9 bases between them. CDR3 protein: CASSVEGMNTEAFF. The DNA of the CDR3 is TGTGCCAGCAGTGTGGAGGGGATGAACACTGAAGCTTTCTTT.

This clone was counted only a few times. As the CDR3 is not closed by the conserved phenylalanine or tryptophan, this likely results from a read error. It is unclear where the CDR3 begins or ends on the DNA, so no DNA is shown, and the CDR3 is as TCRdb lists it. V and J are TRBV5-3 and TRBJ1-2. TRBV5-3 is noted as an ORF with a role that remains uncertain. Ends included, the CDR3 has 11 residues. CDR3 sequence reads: CARSNNGTSGN.

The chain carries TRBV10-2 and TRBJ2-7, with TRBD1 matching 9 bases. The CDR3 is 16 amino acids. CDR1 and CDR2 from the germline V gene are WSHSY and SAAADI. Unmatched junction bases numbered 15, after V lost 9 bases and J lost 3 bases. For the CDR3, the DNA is TGCGCCAGATGGGACAGGGAGAAGGGGAGGGTCTACGAGCAGTACTTC. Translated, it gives CARWDREKGRVYEQYF.

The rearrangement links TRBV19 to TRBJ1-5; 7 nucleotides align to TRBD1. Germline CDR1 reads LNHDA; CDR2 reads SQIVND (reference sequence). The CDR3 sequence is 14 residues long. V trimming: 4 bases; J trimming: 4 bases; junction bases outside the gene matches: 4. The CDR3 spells CASSRGQENQPQHF. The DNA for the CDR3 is TGTGCCAGTAGTAGAGGACAGGAGAATCAGCCCCAGCATTTT.

CDR3 in amino acids: CASSHGTGGPNEKLFF. CDR3 sequence (DNA): TGTGCCAGCTCCCACGGGACAGGGGGTCCTAATGAAAAACTGTTTTTT. The chain uses TRBV18 and TRBJ1-4, with 11 nucleotides matching TRBD1. The junction had 6 bases not matched to a gene; V was cut back by 6 bases and J by 3 bases. The CDR3 has 16 residues. Germline V lookup: CDR1 KGHSH, CDR2 LQKENI.

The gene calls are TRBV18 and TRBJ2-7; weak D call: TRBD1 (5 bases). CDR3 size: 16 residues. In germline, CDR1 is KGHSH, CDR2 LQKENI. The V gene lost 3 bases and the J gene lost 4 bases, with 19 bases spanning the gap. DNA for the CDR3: TGTGCCAGCTCACCGAGTCAGACAGACCTCGGATACGAGCAGTACTTC. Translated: CASSPSQTDLGYEQYF.

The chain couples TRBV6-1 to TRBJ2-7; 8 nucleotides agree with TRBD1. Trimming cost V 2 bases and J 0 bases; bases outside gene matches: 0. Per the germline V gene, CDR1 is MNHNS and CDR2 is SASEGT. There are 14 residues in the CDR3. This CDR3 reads CASSETGGSYEQYF. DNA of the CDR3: TGTGCCAGCAGTGAAACAGGGGGCTCCTACGAGCAGTACTTC.

The chain's CDR3 is CATSDPRVAVADTQYF. Written as DNA, the CDR3 is TGTGCCACCAGTGATCCGCGTGTAGCGGTCGCAGATACGCAGTATTTT. V and J are TRBV24-1 and TRBJ2-3; weak D call: TRBD2 (6 bases). The CDR3 consists of 16 residues. Germline lookup yields CDR1 KGHDR and CDR2 SFDVKD. V gave up 3 bases and J gave up 4 bases, with 16 bases separating them.

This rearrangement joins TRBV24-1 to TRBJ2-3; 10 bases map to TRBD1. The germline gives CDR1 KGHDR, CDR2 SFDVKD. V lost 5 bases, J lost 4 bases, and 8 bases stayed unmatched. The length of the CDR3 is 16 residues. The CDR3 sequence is CATSARGQGWSDTQYF. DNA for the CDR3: TGTGCCACCAGTGCCAGGGGACAGGGGTGGTCAGATACGCAGTATTTT.

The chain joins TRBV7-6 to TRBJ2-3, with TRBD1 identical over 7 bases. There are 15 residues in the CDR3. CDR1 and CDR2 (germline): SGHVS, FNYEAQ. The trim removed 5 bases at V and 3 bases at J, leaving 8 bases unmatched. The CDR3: CASSREGAYTDTQYF. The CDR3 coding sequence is TGTGCCAGCAGCCGAGAGGGGGCATATACAGATACGCAGTATTTT. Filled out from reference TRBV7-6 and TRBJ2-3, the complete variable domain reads GAGVSQSPRYKVTKRGQDVALRCDPISGHVSLYWYRQALGQGPEFLTYFNYEAQQDKSGLPNDRFSAERPEGSISTLTIQRTEQRDSAMYRCASSREGAYTDTQYFGPGTRLTVL.

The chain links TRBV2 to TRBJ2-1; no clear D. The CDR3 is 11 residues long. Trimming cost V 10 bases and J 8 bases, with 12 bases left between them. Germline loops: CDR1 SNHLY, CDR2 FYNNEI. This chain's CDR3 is CATRLDHEQFF. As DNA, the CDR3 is TGTGCCACCCGGCTAGACCATGAGCAGTTCTTC.

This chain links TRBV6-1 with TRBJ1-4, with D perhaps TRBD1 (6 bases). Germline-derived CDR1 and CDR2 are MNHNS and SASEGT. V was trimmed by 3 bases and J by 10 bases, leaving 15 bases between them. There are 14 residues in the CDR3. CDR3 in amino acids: CASSEEARGGKLFF. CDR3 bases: TGTGCCAGCAGTGAGGAGGCCAGGGGTGGAAAACTGTTTTTT.

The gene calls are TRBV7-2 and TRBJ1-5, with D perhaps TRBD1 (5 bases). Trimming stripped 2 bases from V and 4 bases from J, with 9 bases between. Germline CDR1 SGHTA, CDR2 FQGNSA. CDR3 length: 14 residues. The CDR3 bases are TGTGCCAGCAGCTTAAGTCAGGGTAATCAGCCCCAGCATTTT. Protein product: CASSLSQGNQPQHF.

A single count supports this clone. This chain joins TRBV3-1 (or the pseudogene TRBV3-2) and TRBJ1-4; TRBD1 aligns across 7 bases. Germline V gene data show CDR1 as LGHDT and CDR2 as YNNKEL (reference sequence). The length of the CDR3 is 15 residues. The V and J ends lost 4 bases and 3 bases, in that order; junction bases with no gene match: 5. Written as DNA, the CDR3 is TGTGCCAGCAGCCTCAGGGGGATGGCTAATGAAAAACTGTTTTTT. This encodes CASSLRGMANEKLFF.

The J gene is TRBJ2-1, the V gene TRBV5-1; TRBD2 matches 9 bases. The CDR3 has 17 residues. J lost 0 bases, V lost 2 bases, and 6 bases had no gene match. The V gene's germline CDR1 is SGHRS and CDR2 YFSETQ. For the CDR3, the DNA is TGCGCCAGCAGCTTTGGGCTAGCGGGGAGCTCCTACAATGAGCAGTTCTTC. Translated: CASSFGLAGSSYNEQFF.

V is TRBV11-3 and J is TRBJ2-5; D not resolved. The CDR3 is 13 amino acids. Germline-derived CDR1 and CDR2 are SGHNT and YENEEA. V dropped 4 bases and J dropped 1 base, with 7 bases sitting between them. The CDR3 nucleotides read TGTGCCAGCAGCTCCCGTCTCCAAGAGACCCAGTACTTC. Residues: CASSSRLQETQYF.

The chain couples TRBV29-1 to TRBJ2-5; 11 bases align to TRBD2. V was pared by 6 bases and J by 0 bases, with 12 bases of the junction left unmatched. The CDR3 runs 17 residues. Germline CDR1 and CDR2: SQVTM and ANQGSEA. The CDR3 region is CSVLRQRTSGYQETQYF. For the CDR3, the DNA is TGCAGCGTCCTCAGACAGAGGACTAGCGGGTACCAAGAGACCCAGTACTTC.

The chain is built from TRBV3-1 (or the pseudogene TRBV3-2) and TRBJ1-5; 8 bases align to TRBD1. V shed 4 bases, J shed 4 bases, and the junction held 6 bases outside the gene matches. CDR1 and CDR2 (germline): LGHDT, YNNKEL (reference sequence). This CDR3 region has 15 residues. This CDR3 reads CASSPRTGSNQPQHF. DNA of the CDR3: TGTGCCAGCAGCCCCCGGACAGGGAGTAATCAGCCCCAGCATTTT.

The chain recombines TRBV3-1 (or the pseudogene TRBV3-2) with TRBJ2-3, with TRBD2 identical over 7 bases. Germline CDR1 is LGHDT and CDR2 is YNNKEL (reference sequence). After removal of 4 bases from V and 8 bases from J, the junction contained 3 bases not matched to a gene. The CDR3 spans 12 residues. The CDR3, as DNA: TGTGCCAGCAGCCCCTGGGAGGGTACGCAGTATTTT. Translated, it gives CASSPWEGTQYF.

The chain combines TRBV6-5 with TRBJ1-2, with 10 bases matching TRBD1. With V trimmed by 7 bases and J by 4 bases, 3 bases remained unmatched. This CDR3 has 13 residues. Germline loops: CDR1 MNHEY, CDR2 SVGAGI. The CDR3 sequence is CASKGTGAYGYTF. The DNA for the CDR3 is TGTGCCAGCAAGGGGACAGGGGCCTATGGCTACACCTTC.

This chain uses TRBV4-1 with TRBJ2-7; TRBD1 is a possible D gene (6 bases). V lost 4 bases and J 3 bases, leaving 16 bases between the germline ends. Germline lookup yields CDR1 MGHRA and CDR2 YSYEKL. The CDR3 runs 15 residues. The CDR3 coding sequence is TGCGCCAGCAGCCCACCGGGACACGGAATCTACGAGCAGTACTTC. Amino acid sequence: CASSPPGHGIYEQYF.

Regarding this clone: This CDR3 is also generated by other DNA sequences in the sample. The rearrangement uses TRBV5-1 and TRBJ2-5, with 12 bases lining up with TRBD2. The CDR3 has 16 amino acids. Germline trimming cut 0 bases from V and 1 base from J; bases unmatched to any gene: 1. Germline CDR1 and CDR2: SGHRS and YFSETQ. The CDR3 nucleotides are TGCGCCAGCAGCTTGGTACTAGCGGGAGGCCAAGAGACCCAGTACTTC. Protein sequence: CASSLVLAGGQETQYF.

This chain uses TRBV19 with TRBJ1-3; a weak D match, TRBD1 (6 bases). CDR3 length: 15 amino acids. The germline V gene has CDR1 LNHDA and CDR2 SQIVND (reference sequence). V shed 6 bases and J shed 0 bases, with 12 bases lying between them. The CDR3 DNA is TGTGCCAGTAGCACGATGGACAGCTCTGGAAACACCATATATTTT. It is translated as CASSTMDSSGNTIYF. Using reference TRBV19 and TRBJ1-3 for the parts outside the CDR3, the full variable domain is DGGITQSPKYLFRKEGQNVTLSCEQNLNHDAMYWYRQDPGQGLRLIYYSQIVNDFQKGDIAEGYSVSREKKESFPLTVTSAQKNPTAFYLCASSTMDSSGNTIYFGEGSWLTVV.

The CDR3 sequence: CATSDRDRAQGYTF. CDR3 DNA: TGTGCCACCAGTGACCGGGACAGGGCTCAAGGCTACACCTTC. The chain has TRBV24-1 and TRBJ1-2; TRBD1 matches at 9 bases. The CDR3 has 14 residues. Trimming at V came to 4 bases and at J to 8 bases, leaving 7 bases not matched to a gene. Per germline, CDR1 KGHDR and CDR2 SFDVKD.

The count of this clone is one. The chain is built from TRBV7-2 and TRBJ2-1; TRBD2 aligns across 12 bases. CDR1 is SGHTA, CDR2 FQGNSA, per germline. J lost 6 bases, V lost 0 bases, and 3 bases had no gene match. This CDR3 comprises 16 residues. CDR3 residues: CASSLAPTSGSNEQFF. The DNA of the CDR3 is TGTGCCAGCAGCTTAGCTCCGACTAGCGGGAGCAATGAGCAGTTCTTC.